A single sample gave rise to the 14 T cell receptor beta chains below, sequenced in a study of spatial heterogeneity in lung cancer (dated by TCRdb to 2018 to 2020). The library came from 5' RACE. The data were produced on a NextSeq 500. TCRdb trimmed the raw reads at Q25, called clones with MiXCR and kept productive beta chains. Each record represents a unique CDR3 protein, reported with the most common genes and DNA among its rows. The sample yields some 120,000 distinct CDR3 sequences; 10% to 15% were counted once. Jointly, the top ten make up around 17% of the sample. In light of the paper, this sample's time point label describes: blood at routine non-recurrence follow-up after resection. For TCR sequencing, whole RNA was extracted from tumor and nontumor lung tissue, or from cryopreserved PBMC samples, and no cell sorting was done. The sample in question was PBMCs, obtained at follow-up. Source of these receptors: a male donor with early-stage non-small cell lung cancer.

This clonotype has more than one count but fewer than ten. V and J are TRBV24-1 and TRBJ2-1; D is undetermined. The V gene lost 9 bases and the J gene lost 7 bases, with 15 bases spanning the gap. There are 13 residues in the CDR3. The germline gives CDR1 KGHDR, CDR2 SFDVKD. CDR3 protein: CATQLRARNEQFF. CDR3 nucleotide sequence: TGTGCCACCCAGTTAAGAGCCAGGAATGAGCAGTTCTTC.

A few counts support this clonotype. This chain links TRBV18 with TRBJ1-1, with unresolved D. Germline V gene sequence: CDR1 KGHSH, CDR2 LQKENI. The V and J ends lost 3 bases and 0 bases respectively, with 8 bases between them. The CDR3 totals 14 residues. DNA for the CDR3: TGTGCCAGCTCACCCGGGGAATTGAACACTGAAGCTTTCTTT. This sequence encodes CASSPGELNTEAFF. Supplemented by reference TRBV18 and TRBJ1-1, the full variable domain reads NAGVMQNPRHLVRRRGQEARLRCSPMKGHSHVYWYRQLPEEGLKFMVYLQKENIIDESGMPKERFSAEFPKEGPSILRIQQVVRGDSAAYFCASSPGELNTEAFFGQGTRLTVV.

This clonotype was found many times. The rearrangement uses TRBV4-2 and TRBJ2-2; 8 positions agree with TRBD2. V shed 0 bases and J 2 bases; nucleotides not matched to a gene: 2. This CDR3 comprises 16 residues. The germline V gene encodes CDR1 LGHNA and CDR2 YNFKEQ. The CDR3 sequence is CASSQDGTRNTGELFF. CDR3 nucleotides: TGTGCCAGCAGCCAAGATGGGACTAGAAACACCGGGGAGCTGTTTTTT.

This clonotype was seen many times. The V call is TRBV6-5, the J call TRBJ1-3, with 11 positions matching TRBD1. Per the germline V gene, CDR1 is MNHEY and CDR2 is SVGAGI. This CDR3 is 18 amino acids long. V shed 0 bases and J 2 bases; nucleotides not matched to a gene: 6. The CDR3 loop reads CASSYSPPGQGAGNTIYF. The CDR3 region has the DNA TGTGCCAGCAGTTACTCCCCACCGGGACAGGGGGCTGGAAACACCATATATTTT.

This clonotype was seen ten or more times. V is TRBV29-1 and J is TRBJ1-1; D call uncertain. V was cut by 7 bases and J by 0 bases, with 12 bases left in between. This CDR3 is built from 13 residues. Per germline, CDR1 SQVTM and CDR2 ANQGSEA. In nucleotides, the CDR3 is TGCAGCGGTGTTTATGGGTTGAACACTGAAGCTTTCTTT. Its translation: CSGVYGLNTEAFF.

V and J are TRBV7-3 and TRBJ1-1; D unclear. Trimming took off 4 bases at V and 6 bases at J, with 12 bases between the two ends. Looked up from germline, CDR1 is SGHTA and CDR2 is FQGTGA. The CDR3 has 13 residues. This CDR3 reads CASSSTRSSEAFF. The CDR3 coding sequence is TGTGCCAGCAGCTCTACTAGGTCATCTGAAGCTTTCTTT.

This clonotype has a count of ten or more. J is TRBJ2-5 and V is TRBV5-1; D is perhaps TRBD1 or TRBD2 (5 bases each). CDR3 size: 16 residues. The V end was cut by 4 bases, the J end by 5 bases, with 21 bases between. The germline V gene has CDR1 SGHRS and CDR2 YFSETQ. This CDR3 is CASSAGLLGVEETQYF. For the CDR3, the DNA is TGCGCCAGCAGCGCGGGCCTGTTGGGGGTAGAGGAGACCCAGTACTTC.

This clonotype has at least ten counts. The genes are TRBV20-1 and TRBJ1-1; 9 bases align to TRBD1. Germline trimming cut 3 bases from V and 1 base from J; bases unmatched to any gene: 9. The CDR3 totals 16 residues. Per germline, CDR1 DFQATT and CDR2 SNEGSKA (reference sequence). CDR3 in DNA: TGCAGTGCTAGTCCCTGGGACAGGGCGGGGAACACTGAAGCTTTCTTT. Protein product: CSASPWDRAGNTEAFF.

This clonotype has only a few counts. This chain links TRBV25-1 with TRBJ2-7; D possibly corresponds to TRBD2 (6 bases). Germline-derived CDR1 and CDR2 are MGHDK and SYGVNS. Trimming cost V 4 bases and J 0 bases, with 19 bases left between them. This CDR3 is 17 amino acids long. The CDR3 nucleotides read TGTGCCAGCAGTGCACCCACCGGGACTTCAAACTCCTACGAGCAGTACTTC. As protein: CASSAPTGTSNSYEQYF.

This clonotype has only a few counts. The rearrangement joins TRBV15 to TRBJ2-3; D not certain. V was shortened by 1 base and J by 5 bases, with 4 bases between the two germline ends. Germline CDR1 is LNHNV and CDR2 is YYDKDF (reference sequence). The CDR3 is 12 residues long. The CDR3 DNA reads as TGTGCCACCAGCAGAGGAGGAGATACGCAGTATTTT. This sequence encodes CATSRGGDTQYF.

This clonotype occurred a few times. The chain uses TRBV28 and TRBJ2-3; D not resolved. This CDR3 is built from 15 residues. Germline loops: CDR1 MDHEN, CDR2 SYDVKM. Trimming took 4 bases from V and 0 from J, leaving 11 bases between them. The CDR3 here is CASSSTLRSTDTQYF. The CDR3 nucleotides read TGTGCCAGCAGTTCCACCTTGAGGAGCACAGATACGCAGTATTTT.

This clonotype was detected ten times or more. The chain couples TRBV23-1 to TRBJ2-7, with D possibly matching TRBD2 (5 bases). TRBV23-1 belongs to the ORF category, with a function that is uncertain. Trimming cost V 5 bases and J 1 base, with 12 bases left between them. There are 14 residues in the CDR3. CDR3 protein: CASSLDSGSYEQYF. The CDR3 nucleotides are TGCGCCAGCAGTTTGGACTCGGGGTCCTACGAGCAGTACTTC.

This clonotype was detected only a few times. This rearrangement joins TRBV6-2 or TRBV6-3 to TRBJ2-6; possible D gene TRBD1, 6 bases. V was pared by 1 base and J by 0 bases, with 10 bases between. This CDR3 spans 17 amino acids. The germline V gene has CDR1 MNHEY and CDR2 SVGEGT. The CDR3 is CASSYWGQSSGANVLTF. CDR3 sequence (DNA): TGTGCCAGCAGTTACTGGGGACAAAGCTCTGGGGCCAACGTCCTGACTTTC.

The chain has TRBV10-1 and TRBJ1-5, with TRBD1 identical over 7 bases. The V gene's germline CDR1 is WNHNN and CDR2 SYGVQD (reference sequence). The CDR3 runs to 14 residues. Trimming took 6 bases from V and 4 from J; bases not matched to a gene: 6. CDR3 protein: CASSPGGQNQPQHF. The CDR3 nucleotides are TGCGCCAGCAGCCCTGGGGGACAGAATCAGCCCCAGCATTTT.